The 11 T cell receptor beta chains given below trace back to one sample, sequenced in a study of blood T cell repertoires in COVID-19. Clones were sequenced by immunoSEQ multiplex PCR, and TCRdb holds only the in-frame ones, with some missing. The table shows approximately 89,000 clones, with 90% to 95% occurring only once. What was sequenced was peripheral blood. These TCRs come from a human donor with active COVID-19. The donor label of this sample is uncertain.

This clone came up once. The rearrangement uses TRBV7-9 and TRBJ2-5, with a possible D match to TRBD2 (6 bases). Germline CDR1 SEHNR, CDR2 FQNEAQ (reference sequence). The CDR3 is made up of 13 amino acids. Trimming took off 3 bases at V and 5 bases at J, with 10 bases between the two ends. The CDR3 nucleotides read TGTGCCAGCAGCTTCGGGGGAGTGGAGACCCAGTACTTC. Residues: CASSFGGVETQYF. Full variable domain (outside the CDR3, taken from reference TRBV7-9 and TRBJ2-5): DTGVSQNPRHKITKRGQNVTFRCDPISEHNRLYWYRQTLGQGPEFLTYFQNEAQLEKSRLLSDRFSAERPKGSFSTLEIQRTEQGDSAMYLCASSFGGVETQYFGPGTRLLVL.

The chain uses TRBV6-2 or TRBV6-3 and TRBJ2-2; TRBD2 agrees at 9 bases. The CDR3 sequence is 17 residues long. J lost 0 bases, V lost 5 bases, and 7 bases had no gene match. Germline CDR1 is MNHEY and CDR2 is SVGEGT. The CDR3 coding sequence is TGTGCCAGCAGTACCCGGGGACTAGCTGCGAACACCGGGGAGCTGTTTTTT. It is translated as CASSTRGLAANTGELFF.

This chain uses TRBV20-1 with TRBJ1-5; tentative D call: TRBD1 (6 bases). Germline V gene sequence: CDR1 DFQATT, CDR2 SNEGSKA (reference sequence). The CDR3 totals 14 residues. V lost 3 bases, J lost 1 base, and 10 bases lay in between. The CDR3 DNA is TGCAGTGCTAGTTCTCAGGGGAGCAATCAGCCCCAGCATTTT. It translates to CSASSQGSNQPQHF.

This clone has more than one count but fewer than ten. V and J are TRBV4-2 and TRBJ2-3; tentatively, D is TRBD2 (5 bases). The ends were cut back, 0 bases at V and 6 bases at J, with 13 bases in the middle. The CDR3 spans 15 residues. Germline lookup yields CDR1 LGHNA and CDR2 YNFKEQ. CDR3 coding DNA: TGTGCCAGCAGCCAAGATTTAGCGACTGAGGATACGCAGTATTTT. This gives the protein CASSQDLATEDTQYF.

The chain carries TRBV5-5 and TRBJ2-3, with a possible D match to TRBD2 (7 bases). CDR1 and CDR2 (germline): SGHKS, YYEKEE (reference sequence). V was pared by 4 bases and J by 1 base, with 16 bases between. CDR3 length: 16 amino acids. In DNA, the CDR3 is TGTGCCAGCAGCCAAAAGGGGGGGCAGCGCACAGATACGCAGTATTTT. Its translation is CASSQKGGQRTDTQYF.

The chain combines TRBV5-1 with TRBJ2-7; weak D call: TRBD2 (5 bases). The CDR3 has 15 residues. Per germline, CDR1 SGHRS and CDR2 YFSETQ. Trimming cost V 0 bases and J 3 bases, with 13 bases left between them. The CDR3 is CASSLGGFDHYEQYF. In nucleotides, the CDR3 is TGCGCCAGCAGCTTGGGAGGGTTTGATCACTACGAGCAGTACTTC.

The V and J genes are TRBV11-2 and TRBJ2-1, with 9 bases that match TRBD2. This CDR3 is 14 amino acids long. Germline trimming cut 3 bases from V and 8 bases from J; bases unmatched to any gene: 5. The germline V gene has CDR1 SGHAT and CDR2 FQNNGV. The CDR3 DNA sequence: TGTGCCAGCAGCTTTAGCGGGAGAGGTGATGAGCAGTTCTTC. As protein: CASSFSGRGDEQFF.

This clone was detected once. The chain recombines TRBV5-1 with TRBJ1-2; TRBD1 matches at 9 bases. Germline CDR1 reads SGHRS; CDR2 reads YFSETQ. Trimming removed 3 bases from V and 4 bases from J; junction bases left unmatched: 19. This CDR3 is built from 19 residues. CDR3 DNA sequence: TGCGCCAGCAGCTGGGCCTCCGGGACAGGGACTTTCCGGGTCTATGGCTACACCTTC. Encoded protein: CASSWASGTGTFRVYGYTF.

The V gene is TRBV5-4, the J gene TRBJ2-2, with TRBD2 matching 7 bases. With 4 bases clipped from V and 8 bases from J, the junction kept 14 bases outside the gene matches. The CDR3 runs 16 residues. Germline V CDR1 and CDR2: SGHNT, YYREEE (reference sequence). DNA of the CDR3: TGTGCCAGCAGCGGCAGGAGTAGCGGGCCAGGGGGGGAGCTGTTTTTT. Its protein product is CASSGRSSGPGGELFF.

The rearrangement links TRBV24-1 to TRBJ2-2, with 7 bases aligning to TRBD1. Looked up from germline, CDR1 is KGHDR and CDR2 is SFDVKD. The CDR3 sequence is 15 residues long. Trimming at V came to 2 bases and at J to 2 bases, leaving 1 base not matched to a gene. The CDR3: CATSDWTGNTGELFF. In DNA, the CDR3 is TGTGCCACCAGTGATTGGACAGGCAACACCGGGGAGCTGTTTTTT.

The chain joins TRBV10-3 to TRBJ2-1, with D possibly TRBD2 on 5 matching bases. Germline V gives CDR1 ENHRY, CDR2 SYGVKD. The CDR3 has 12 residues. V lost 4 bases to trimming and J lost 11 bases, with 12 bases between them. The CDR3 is CAISGQDSQQFF. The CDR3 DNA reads TGTGCCATCAGTGGCCAGGACTCCCAGCAGTTCTTC.